This T cell receptor (beta chain) emerged from a study of human T cells and chemical hapten exposure. Study background: Investigators sensitized approximately 2 cm by approximately 2 cm of upper inner arm skin with 2% DPC. Small pooled library volume differences mainly caused per-sample TCR yield variation. Alopecia areata, totalis or universalis affected patients who were mostly female.

This CDR3 has 15 residues. As for this clonotype: Antigen: not known.

The time point denotes: patch test 1, 2 weeks after DPC sensitization. Treatment reported: therapeutic diphenylcyclopropenone sensitization with weekly scalp DPC. Study results and caveats: Donor immune responses may differ from healthy people's, since all donors had alopecia.

TCRdb called the RACE reads again in MiXCR, with one record for every CDR3 protein. This sample has around 71,000 distinct CDR3 sequences, with around 9.8% found just once. Sequenced here: whole blood, sampled in connection with sensitization to the hapten diphenylcyclopropenone (DPC). V usage is TRBV12-2 and J usage is TRBJ2-1; the table gives TRBD2 as D, unverified against the DNA. TRBV12-2 is noted as a pseudogene. The TCR comes from a woman in her thirties or forties with alopecia areata. Some clones in this sample may be carry-over from other donors' samples. The CDR3 region is CASRRSGASYNEQFF. The CDR3 bases are TGTGCAAGTCGCCGTAGCGGGGCGTCCTACAATGAGCAGTTCTTC.